These 25 T cell receptor beta chains originate from one sample sequenced in a study of low-dose radiotherapy and immunotherapy resistance in tumors. Time point indicated: before trial treatment. Alpha and beta chains were covered, as first-strand cDNA relied on TRAV- and TRBV-specific primers. Using a constant-region primer together with a V-primer adapter, TCRs were subjected to roughly 18 PCR cycles of amplification. One entry per CDR3 protein results from TCRdb running MiXCR on the reads. The sample comprises tens of thousands of distinct CDR3 sequences, approximately 31% of which are singletons, and 11% rests with the top ten. Source: PBMCs, taken before treatment. All receptors derive from a female donor with ovarian cancer.

This clonotype was detected only a few times. This sequence joins TRBV7-8 and TRBJ2-1; D is possibly TRBD1 (5 bases). The CDR3 has 16 residues. Germline V lookup: CDR1 SGHVS, CDR2 FQNEAQ. Trimming shortened V by 5 bases and J by 3 bases, and 17 bases separated the two germline ends. CDR3 coding DNA: TGTGCCAGCAGCACTCATGCACCGCAGGGCTACAATGAGCAGTTCTTC. The encoded protein is CASSTHAPQGYNEQFF.

The chain couples TRBV5-1 to TRBJ2-7; D not certain. Germline lookup yields CDR1 SGHRS and CDR2 YFSETQ. Trimming left V 0 bases short and J 2 bases short, with 9 bases between. CDR3 length equals 14 residues. CDR3 DNA sequence: TGCGCCAGCAGCTTGGACAGACCTGCCTACGAGCAGTACTTC. This encodes CASSLDRPAYEQYF.

This clonotype has at least ten counts. This rearrangement joins TRBV7-2 to TRBJ2-7; 10 nucleotides line up with TRBD2. Germline-derived CDR1 and CDR2 are SGHTA and FQGNSA. The trim removed 5 bases at V and 13 bases at J, leaving 14 bases unmatched. CDR3 length: 14 amino acids. The DNA of the CDR3 is TGTGCCAGCAGCCCCGCCCGGGCTAGCGGGAGCAGTTACTTC. The encoded protein is CASSPARASGSSYF.

This clonotype was detected many times. This chain uses TRBV4-2 with TRBJ2-1, with 12 bases lining up with TRBD1. The CDR3 extends over 17 amino acids. V shed 4 bases and J 7 bases; nucleotides not matched to a gene: 11. Germline V gene data show CDR1 as LGHNA and CDR2 as YNFKEQ. The CDR3 coding sequence is TGTGCCAGCAGCCTTGTATCCGGGACAGGGGGCTTGAATGAGCAGTTCTTC. Amino acids: CASSLVSGTGGLNEQFF.

This clonotype was picked up many times. V usage is TRBV3-1 and J usage is TRBJ2-1; 9 bases line up with TRBD2. V gave up 0 bases and J gave up 0 bases; unmatched junction bases: 0. Germline V gene lookup returns CDR1 LGHDT and CDR2 YNNKEL (reference sequence). The CDR3 consists of 16 residues. CDR3 in amino acids: CASSQDSGSSYNEQFF. As DNA, the CDR3 is TGTGCCAGCAGCCAAGATAGCGGGAGCTCCTACAATGAGCAGTTCTTC.

This clonotype has ten or more counts. V is TRBV7-9 and J is TRBJ2-3; D not resolved. Trimming cost V 3 bases and J 3 bases, with 10 bases left between them. The CDR3 is 14 amino acids. Germline loops: CDR1 SEHNR, CDR2 FQNEAQ (reference sequence). The CDR3 DNA is TGTGCCAGCAGCTTCGGGTCGGTGACAGATACGCAGTATTTT. Residues: CASSFGSVTDTQYF.

Regarding this clonotype: Lacking the conserved final phenylalanine or tryptophan, this CDR3 likely reflects a read error. V and J are TRBV18 and TRBJ2-1, with a tentative D call TRBD1 (6 bases). Germline assignment: CDR1 KGHSH and CDR2 LQKENI. V lost 5 bases, J lost 9 bases, and 14 bases lay in between. This CDR3 has 13 residues. CDR3 sequence (DNA): TGTGCCAGCTCAAGAGGACAGTCGTCTGAGCAGTTCTTG. Translating gives CASSRGQSSEQFL.

Many counts were recorded for this clonotype. The rearrangement uses TRBV7-2 and TRBJ2-3; TRBD1 might be the D (5 bases). The CDR3 consists of 16 residues. The V end was cut by 2 bases, the J end by 3 bases, with 15 bases between. Looked up from germline, CDR1 is SGHTA and CDR2 is FQGNSA. DNA of the CDR3: TGTGCCAGCAGCTTACAGGCTCCAGGGCTGACAGATACGCAGTATTTT. This translates into CASSLQAPGLTDTQYF.

The V gene is TRBV12-3 or TRBV12-4, the J gene TRBJ2-7; possibly TRBD2 for D (7 bases). V dropped 6 bases and J dropped 3 bases, with 15 bases sitting between them. The CDR3 has 14 residues. The chain's CDR3 is CASSPGAGDYEQYF. The CDR3 nucleotides read TGTGCCAGCAGCCCAGGGGCGGGAGACTACGAGCAGTACTTC.

This clonotype was picked up many times. This chain joins TRBV19 and TRBJ2-3; tentative D call: TRBD2 (6 bases). V was clipped by 5 bases and J by 1 base, with 16 bases between them. CDR1 is LNHDA, CDR2 SQIVND, per germline (reference sequence). CDR3 size: 16 residues. In nucleotides, the CDR3 is TGTGCCAGTAGTTCGGAGGGCAATAAAGGCACAGATACGCAGTATTTT. Amino acids: CASSSEGNKGTDTQYF.

The J gene is TRBJ2-6, the V gene TRBV11-2; maybe TRBD2 (5 bases). Per the germline V gene, CDR1 is SGHAT and CDR2 is FQNNGV. The CDR3 covers 16 residues. With 1 base removed from V and 4 bases from J, the gap between germline ends came to 11 bases. The CDR3 sequence is CASSLVGSLGANVLTF. In DNA form, the CDR3 reads TGTGCCAGCAGCTTAGTAGGGAGCCTCGGGGCCAACGTCCTGACTTTC. The whole variable domain, filled in from reference TRBV11-2 and TRBJ2-6, reads EAGVAQSPRYKIIEKRQSVAFWCNPISGHATLYWYQQILGQGPKLLIQFQNNGVVDDSQLPKDRFSAERLKGVDSTLKIQPAKLEDSAVYLCASSLVGSLGANVLTFGAGSRLTVL.

This clonotype has a count of ten or more. V is TRBV3-1 and J is TRBJ2-7; 7 nucleotides line up with TRBD2. Unmatched junction bases numbered 8, after V lost 0 bases and J lost 0 bases. CDR1 is LGHDT, CDR2 YNNKEL, per germline (reference sequence). The CDR3 has 17 residues. The CDR3 reads CASSQDEASGLSYEQYF. CDR3 nucleotides: TGTGCCAGCAGCCAAGATGAAGCTAGCGGCCTCTCCTACGAGCAGTACTTC.

This clonotype occurred many times. The genes are TRBV24-1 and TRBJ2-2; 8 positions agree with TRBD1. There are 16 residues in the CDR3. The ends lost 4 bases at V and 4 bases at J; junction bases unmatched: 7. CDR1 and CDR2 (germline): KGHDR, SFDVKD. The CDR3, as DNA: TGTGCCACCAGTGACCCCGGACAGGGTACCACCGGGGAGCTGTTTTTT. The encoded protein is CATSDPGQGTTGELFF.

In its sample, this clonotype ranks as medium-sized. This rearrangement joins TRBV5-5 to TRBJ2-1, with 10 positions matching TRBD2. Germline CDR1 reads SGHKS; CDR2 reads YYEKEE (reference sequence). V shed 4 bases, J shed 7 bases, and the junction held 8 bases outside the gene matches. The CDR3 runs to 15 residues. The CDR3 reads CASSRAGGPGNEQFF. In DNA, the CDR3 is TGTGCCAGCAGCAGAGCGGGGGGGCCGGGGAATGAGCAGTTCTTC.

There are a few counts of this clonotype. A far larger clone differs by one base, so this is likely a read error. The chain combines TRBV6-6 with TRBJ2-3, with D unresolved. The length of the CDR3 is 14 residues. V dropped 8 bases and J dropped 2 bases, with 14 bases sitting between them. In germline, CDR1 is MNHNY, CDR2 SVGAGI (reference sequence). The CDR3 reads CASASWVATDTQYF. The CDR3 DNA reads TGTGCCAGCGCGTCCTGGGTGGCCACAGATACGCAGTATTTT.

A note on this clonotype: It is likely a read error: a sequence one base away is far more abundant. This chain's CDR3 is CASRPTGVRGYTF. CDR3 bases: TGTGCCAGCCGCCCGACAGGGGTTCGTGGCTACACCTTC. The V gene is TRBV28, the J gene TRBJ1-2, with 8 bases fitting TRBD1. V shed 8 bases and J 7 bases; nucleotides not matched to a gene: 9. Germline V gives CDR1 MDHEN, CDR2 SYDVKM. The CDR3 contains 13 residues.

This clonotype showed up just a few times. The chain uses TRBV6-1 and TRBJ1-5, with 7 nucleotides matching TRBD1. CDR1 MNHNS and CDR2 SASEGT come from the germline V gene. J was trimmed by 4 bases and V by 8 bases; bases with no gene match: 8. The CDR3 consists of 14 residues. CDR3 amino acids: CASLGGTDNQPQHF. The CDR3 DNA sequence: TGTGCCAGCCTTGGTGGGACAGATAATCAGCCCCAGCATTTT.

This chain links TRBV5-1 with TRBJ1-6; D call uncertain. This CDR3 region has 13 residues. CDR1 is SGHRS and CDR2 is YFSETQ in the germline V gene. V lost 1 base, J lost 7 bases, and 6 bases lay in between. CDR3 nucleotides: TGCGCCAGCAGCTTGACAGTGAATTCACCCCTCCACTTT. It yields the protein CASSLTVNSPLHF. Looking up the rest from reference TRBV5-1 and TRBJ1-6 gives the full variable domain: KAGVTQTPRYLIKTRGQQVTLSCSPISGHRSVSWYQQTPGQGLQFLFEYFSETQRNKGNFPGRFSGRQFSNSRSEMNVSTLELGDSALYLCASSLTVNSPLHFGNGTRLTVT.

The table lists this clonotype with many counts. The V and J genes are TRBV12-3 or TRBV12-4 and TRBJ2-7; tentative D call: TRBD2 (6 bases). The CDR3 sequence is 15 residues long. V was trimmed by 3 bases and J by 2 bases, leaving 14 bases between them. CDR3: CASSLGGASTYEQYF. CDR3 coding DNA: TGTGCCAGCAGTTTGGGCGGGGCTTCTACCTACGAGCAGTACTTC.

This clonotype was detected only a few times. The rearrangement uses TRBV9 and TRBJ2-7; TRBD2 matches 9 bases. V lost 3 bases, J lost 5 bases, and 12 bases stayed unmatched. Germline CDR1 SGDLS, CDR2 YYNGEE. This CDR3 spans 16 amino acids. In nucleotides, the CDR3 is TGTGCCAGCAGCGGGGGGGGGCTAGCGGGATTCGACGAGCAGTACTTC. Its protein product is CASSGGGLAGFDEQYF.

This clonotype was seen many times. J is TRBJ1-1 and V is TRBV12-3 or TRBV12-4; weak D call: TRBD1 (6 bases). V was shortened by 4 bases and J by 2 bases, with 17 bases between the two germline ends. CDR3 length equals 16 residues. This chain's CDR3 is CASSSGGGHLNTEAFF. CDR3 sequence (DNA): TGTGCCAGCAGTTCGGGGGGGGGACACCTAAACACTGAAGCTTTCTTT.

This clonotype was seen repeatedly, ten times or more. The chain carries TRBV11-2 and TRBJ2-5; D is possibly TRBD2 (6 bases). Germline V lookup: CDR1 SGHAT, CDR2 FQNNGV. This CDR3 spans 15 amino acids. The ends were cut back, 4 bases at V and 4 bases at J, with 16 bases in the middle. For the CDR3, the DNA is TGTGCCAGCAGCTGGCGGGACTCCGAAGGAGAGACCCAGTACTTC. This encodes CASSWRDSEGETQYF.

This clonotype has ten or more counts. The rearrangement joins TRBV7-9 to TRBJ2-1, with 12 bases aligning to TRBD2. The CDR3 contains 19 residues. J was trimmed by 1 base and V by 5 bases; bases with no gene match: 12. The germline V gene encodes CDR1 SEHNR and CDR2 FQNEAQ (reference sequence). The CDR3 loop is CASSKGEGLAGGSYNEQFF. In DNA, the CDR3 is TGTGCCAGCAGCAAAGGGGAGGGACTAGCGGGCGGATCCTACAATGAGCAGTTCTTC. The full variable domain, with the rest looked up from reference TRBV7-9 and TRBJ2-1, is DTGVSQNPRHKITKRGQNVTFRCDPISEHNRLYWYRQTLGQGPEFLTYFQNEAQLEKSRLLSDRFSAERPKGSFSTLEIQRTEQGDSAMYLCASSKGEGLAGGSYNEQFFGPGTRLTVL.

There are many counts of this clonotype. V usage is TRBV12-5 and J usage is TRBJ1-5, with D possibly TRBD1 on 5 matching bases. The V gene's germline CDR1 is LGHNT and CDR2 FRNRAP. The CDR3 totals 13 residues. Trimming removed 11 bases from V and 2 bases from J, with 13 bases in between. The CDR3 is CASLRDGNQPQHF. CDR3 in DNA: TGTGCTTCGCTTAGGGACGGCAATCAGCCCCAGCATTTT.

Comments on this clonotype: A far larger clone lies a single base away; this is likely a read error. The chain couples TRBV4-3 to TRBJ2-1; D tentatively fits TRBD1 or TRBD2 (5 bases each). Germline V CDR1 and CDR2: LGHNA, YSLEER. The CDR3 sequence is 17 residues long. The CDR3 sequence: CVSSHGEDHWGYNEQFF. DNA of the CDR3: TGCGTCAGCAGCCACGGAGAGGACCATTGGGGGTACAATGAGCAGTTCTTC.